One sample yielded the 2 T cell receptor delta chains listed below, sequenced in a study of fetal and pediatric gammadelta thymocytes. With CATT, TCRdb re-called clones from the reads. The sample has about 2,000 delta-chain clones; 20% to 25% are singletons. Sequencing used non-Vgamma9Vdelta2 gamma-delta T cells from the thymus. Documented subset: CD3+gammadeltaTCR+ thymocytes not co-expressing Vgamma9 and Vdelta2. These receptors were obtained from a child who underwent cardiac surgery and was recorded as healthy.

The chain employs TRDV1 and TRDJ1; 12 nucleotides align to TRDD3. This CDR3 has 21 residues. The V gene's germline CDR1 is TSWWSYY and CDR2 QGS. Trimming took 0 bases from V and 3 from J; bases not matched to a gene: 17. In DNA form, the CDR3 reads TGTGCTCTTGGGGAACTTAGGTCCCTTCACTGGGGGATACAAGAGTCCGATAAACTCATCTTT. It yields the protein CALGELRSLHWGIQESDKLIF.

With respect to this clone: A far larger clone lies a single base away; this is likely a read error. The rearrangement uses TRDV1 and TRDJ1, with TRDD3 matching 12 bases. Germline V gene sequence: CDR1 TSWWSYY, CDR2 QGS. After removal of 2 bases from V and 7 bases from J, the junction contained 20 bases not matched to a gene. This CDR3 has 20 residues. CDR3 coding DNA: TGTGCTCTTGGGGAATCAAAGCCAAACTGGGGGATACCACTCTTCGTTAAACTCATCTTT. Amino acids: CALGESKPNWGIPLFVKLIF.